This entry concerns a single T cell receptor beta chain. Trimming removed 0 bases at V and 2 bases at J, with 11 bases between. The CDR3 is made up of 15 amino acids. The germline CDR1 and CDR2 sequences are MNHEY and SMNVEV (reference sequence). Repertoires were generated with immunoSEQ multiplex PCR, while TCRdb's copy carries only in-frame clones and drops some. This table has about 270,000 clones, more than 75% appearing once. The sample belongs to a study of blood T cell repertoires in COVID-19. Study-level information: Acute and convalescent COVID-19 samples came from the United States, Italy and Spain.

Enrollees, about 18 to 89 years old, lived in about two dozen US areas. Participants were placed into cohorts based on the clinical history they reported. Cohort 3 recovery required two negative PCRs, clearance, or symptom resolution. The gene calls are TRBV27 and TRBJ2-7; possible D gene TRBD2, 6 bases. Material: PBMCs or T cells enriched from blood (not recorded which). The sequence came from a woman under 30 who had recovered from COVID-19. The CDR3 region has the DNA TGTGCCAGCAGTTTATCGGGGGGTCCCGCCTACGAGCAGTACTTC. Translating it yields CASSLSGGPAYEQYF.